This record concerns one TCR beta chain sequence. Its antigen is as yet unknown. Profiling relied on immunoSEQ multiplex PCR, and the TCRdb table lists in-frame clones only, not all of them. The sample lists about 38,000 clones, 83% seen once, with about 3.7% in the top ten. The CDR3 runs 15 residues. Trimming pared 0 bases from V and 4 bases from J, leaving 9 bases between. Germline lookup yields CDR1 LNHNV and CDR2 YYDKDF (reference sequence). This record comes from a study of graft-versus-host responses after intestinal transplantation. The wider study: Following induction with anti-thymocyte globulin, all recipients were given tacrolimus and steroids for about three years.

Study-level points and caveats: GvH clones turned up in recipient marrow; some had shown up first in ileum or blood. Allografts from individuals with graft-donor T cell macrochimerism displayed high graft-versus-host to host-versus-graft clonal ratios. GvH clone levels peaked in circulation, and this peak was associated with early post-transplant HvG declines.

The sample in question was PBMCs, obtained 1070 days after transplant. The source of this sequence is a human patient who received an intestinal transplant, so some T cells may come from the graft donor. The chain employs TRBV15 and TRBJ1-4; D ambiguous. In DNA form, the CDR3 reads TGTGCCACCAGCAGAGATGGGAAAGATAATGAAAAACTGTTTTTT. Protein product: CATSRDGKDNEKLFF.